A selection of T cell receptor beta chains follows, all from one sample in a study of shared clonotypes between healthy human individuals. The repertoire was sequenced with immunoSEQ multiplex PCR; TCRdb's copy has only in-frame clones and lacks some. This sample has fewer than 700,000 clones, with just over 75% found just once. Sequencing was performed on PBMCs. The receptors come from a woman aged 40 to 50 in good health. Some clones in this sample may be carry-over from other donors' samples. Both conserved end residues are part of each CDR3. The D gene is left open where the match is weak. Size is omitted from some rows. Given values are once, few, many or a class for expanded clones.

d_call	v_call	clone_size	j_call	cdr3_aa	cdr3_nt
.	TRBV7-9	.	TRBJ1-4	CATAWSGQVNEKLFF	TGTGCCACCGCTTGGAGTGGGCAGGTTAATGAAAAACTGTTTTTT
TRBD2	TRBV10-3	.	TRBJ2-1	CAISEGSGLAGNEQFF	TGTGCCATCAGTGAAGGTAGTGGCCTAGCGGGCAATGAGCAGTTCTTC
TRBD2	TRBV28	.	TRBJ2-1	CASSFSSGSYNEQFF	TGTGCCAGCAGTTTTTCTAGCGGGAGCTACAATGAGCAGTTCTTC
TRBD1	TRBV5-1	few	TRBJ2-4	CASSSQTGTDIQYF	TGCGCCAGCAGCTCTCAGACAGGGACGGACATTCAGTACTTC
.	TRBV25-1	.	TRBJ2-2	CASSEVLNTGELFF	TGTGCCAGCAGTGAAGTACTCAACACCGGGGAGCTGTTTTTT
.	TRBV18	.	TRBJ2-7	CASSPGSYEQYF	TGTGCCAGCTCACCAGGGTCCTACGAGCAGTACTTC
.	TRBV28	once	TRBJ2-6	CASSGLSKGANVLTF	TGTGCCAGCAGCGGACTCTCGAAAGGGGCCAACGTCCTGACTTTC
.	TRBV7-9	few	TRBJ1-3	CASSLASLSGNTIYF	TGTGCCAGCAGCTTGGCGTCCCTCTCTGGAAACACCATATATTTT
.	TRBV6-5	.	TRBJ2-1	CASSRGERANEQFF	TGTGCCAGCAGCCGCGGGGAGAGAGCTAATGAGCAGTTCTTC
TRBD2	TRBV14	.	TRBJ2-5	CASSQYALEAGGPRETQYF	TGTGCCAGCAGCCAATATGCCCTCGAGGCGGGAGGGCCAAGAGAGACCCAGTACTTC
.	TRBV5-1	.	TRBJ2-3	CASSLEGTAPGTDTQYF	TGCGCCAGCAGCTTGGAGGGTACAGCCCCAGGCACAGATACGCAGTATTTT
.	TRBV18	.	TRBJ2-7	CASSPRQGGYEQYF	TGTGCCAGCTCACCGCGACAGGGAGGATACGAGCAGTACTTC
.	TRBV19	.	TRBJ2-1	CASTYLNEQFF	TGTGCCAGTACCTATCTTAATGAGCAGTTCTTC
.	TRBV11-2	.	TRBJ1-2	CASSLITANYGYTF	TGTGCCAGCAGCTTAATTACGGCTAACTATGGCTACACCTTC
TRBD2	TRBV5-4	.	TRBJ2-3	CASIPPGGLAGDTDTQYF	TGTGCCAGCATCCCCCCGGGTGGGCTAGCGGGAGACACAGATACGCAGTATTTT
.	TRBV9	.	TRBJ2-6	CASSVGPGVANVLTF	TGTGCCAGCAGCGTAGGTCCAGGGGTGGCCAACGTCCTGACTTTC
.	TRBV11-3	.	TRBJ1-3	CASSLGPRDF	TGTGCCAGCAGCTTGGGTCCGAGGGATTTT
.	TRBV28	.	TRBJ1-2	CASSLQNQEGGYTF	TGTGCCAGCAGTCTCCAAAATCAGGAGGGTGGCTACACCTTC
.	TRBV10-3	.	TRBJ1-5	CAISESGGDQPQHF	TGTGCCATCAGTGAGTCCGGGGGAGATCAGCCCCAGCATTTT
TRBD2	TRBV5-4	.	TRBJ2-2	CASSPRSGRVAGELFF	TGTGCCAGCAGCCCACGGAGCGGGAGAGTAGCCGGGGAGCTGTTTTTT
.	TRBV5-1	.	TRBJ2-1	CASSYLQLAGYNEQFF	TGCGCCAGCAGCTACTTGCAACTAGCCGGGTACAATGAGCAGTTCTTC